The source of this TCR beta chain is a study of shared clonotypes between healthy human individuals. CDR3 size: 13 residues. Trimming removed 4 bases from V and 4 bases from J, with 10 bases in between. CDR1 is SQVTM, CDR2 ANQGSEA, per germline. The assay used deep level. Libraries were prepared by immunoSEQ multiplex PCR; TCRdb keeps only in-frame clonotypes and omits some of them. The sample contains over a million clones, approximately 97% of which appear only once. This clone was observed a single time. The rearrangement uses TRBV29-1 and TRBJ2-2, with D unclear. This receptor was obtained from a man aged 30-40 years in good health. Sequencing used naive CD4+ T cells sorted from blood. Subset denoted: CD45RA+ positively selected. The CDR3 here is CSVGKRGTGELFF. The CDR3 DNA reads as TGCAGCGTTGGGAAGCGCGGCACCGGGGAGCTGTTTTTT.